One and the same sample provided the 22 T cell receptor beta chains below, sequenced in a study of identical twins. Each CDR3 protein gets one entry after TCRdb re-called the 5' RACE reads with MiXCR. The sample includes around 250,000 distinct CDR3 sequences, about 8.3% of them seen just once. This sample was shared with a second study, whose subject was yellow fever vaccine responses in identical twins.

The sample consisted of CD8+ T cells sorted from blood. The receptor set was obtained from a woman aged 18-35 years in good health.

V usage is TRBV6-1 and J usage is TRBJ2-1, with D possibly matching TRBD2 (7 bases). CDR3 length: 15 amino acids. Trimming removed 6 bases from V and 3 bases from J, with 15 bases in between. CDR1 MNHNS and CDR2 SASEGT come from the germline V gene. CDR3 sequence reads: CASRSLGGLYNEQFF. Here the CDR3 DNA reads TGTGCCAGCAGGTCTCTCGGGGGGCTCTACAATGAGCAGTTCTTC.

The V call is TRBV7-9, the J call TRBJ2-1, with 12 bases lining up with TRBD2. The CDR3 has 16 residues. V lost 4 bases and J lost 4; bases outside the gene matches: 5. CDR1 and CDR2 from the germline V gene are SEHNR and FQNEAQ (reference sequence). CDR3 sequence: CASSSPTSGGYNEQFF. CDR3 nucleotides: TGTGCCAGCAGCTCCCCGACTAGCGGGGGATACAATGAGCAGTTCTTC.

The sample holds many counts of this clonotype. This sequence joins TRBV7-9 and TRBJ2-3, with TRBD2 matching 7 bases. CDR1 and CDR2 from the germline V gene are SEHNR and FQNEAQ (reference sequence). The CDR3 has 16 amino acids. J lost 10 bases, V lost 3 bases, and 16 bases had no gene match. CDR3 coding DNA: TGTGCCAGCAGCTTCTCGGTGGGAGGGGACCATCTCGCGCAGTATTTT. This encodes CASSFSVGGDHLAQYF.

This clonotype was observed many times. V usage is TRBV29-1 and J usage is TRBJ2-7; the D is unclear. Trimming took off 4 bases at V and 6 bases at J, with 10 bases between the two ends. This CDR3 spans 11 amino acids. Germline CDR1 is SQVTM and CDR2 is ANQGSEA. CDR3 protein: CSVVVPSEQYF. The CDR3, as DNA: TGCAGCGTTGTAGTGCCTAGCGAGCAGTACTTC.

The chain links TRBV25-1 to TRBJ2-1; no definite D call. Deletions cut 4 bases from V and 5 bases from J, with 21 bases between. The length of the CDR3 is 17 residues. In germline, CDR1 is MGHDK, CDR2 SYGVNS. The CDR3 loop reads CASSVASRAGLDNEQFF. As DNA, the CDR3 is TGTGCCAGCAGTGTCGCCAGCCGGGCCGGTTTGGACAATGAGCAGTTCTTC.

There are many counts of this clonotype. The chain carries TRBV20-1 and TRBJ2-1; 7 bases line up with TRBD2. Looked up from germline, CDR1 is DFQATT and CDR2 is SNEGSKA (reference sequence). CDR3 length: 15 amino acids. Trimming at V came to 1 base and at J to 0 bases, leaving 3 bases not matched to a gene. Here the CDR3 DNA reads TGCAGTGCTAGAGTAGGCGGGAGCTCCTACAATGAGCAGTTCTTC. Protein sequence: CSARVGGSSYNEQFF.

In its sample, this clonotype was seen a few times. V gene TRBV27 combines with J gene TRBJ2-3, with 9 bases lining up with TRBD2. Germline loops: CDR1 MNHEY, CDR2 SMNVEV (reference sequence). The CDR3 runs to 16 residues. V trimming: 5 bases; J trimming: 1 base; junction bases outside the gene matches: 7. The CDR3: CASSHRSGRGTDTQYF. The CDR3 region has the DNA TGTGCCAGCAGTCATCGTAGCGGGAGAGGCACAGATACGCAGTATTTT.

This clonotype was recorded a few times. Here the CDR3 reads CASSPPTAGHEQYF. As DNA, the CDR3 is TGTGCCAGCAGCCCACCTACGGCGGGCCACGAGCAGTACTTC. The gene calls are TRBV7-9 and TRBJ2-7; maybe TRBD2 (5 bases). V was pared by 5 bases and J by 5 bases, with 16 bases between. Germline V gives CDR1 SEHNR, CDR2 FQNEAQ (reference sequence). The CDR3 length is 14 residues.

This clonotype appeared a few times. The rearrangement uses TRBV6-2 or TRBV6-3 and TRBJ2-5; 8 bases are a match to TRBD2. The germline V gene has CDR1 MNHEY and CDR2 SVGEGT. The length of the CDR3 is 15 residues. V was pared by 1 base and J by 0 bases, with 1 base of the junction left unmatched. The CDR3 DNA reads TGTGCCAGCAGTTACTTGGGACTAGACCAAGAGACCCAGTACTTC. Translation: CASSYLGLDQETQYF.

This clonotype was counted a few times. The genes are TRBV27 and TRBJ2-7; D might be TRBD1 or TRBD2, each matching 5 bases. Between the trimmed V and J ends, which lost 6 bases and 0 bases, there was a span of 18 bases. The CDR3 is 16 residues long. From germline, CDR1 is MNHEY and CDR2 SMNVEV (reference sequence). The CDR3 DNA is TGTGCCAGCAGCCCCCTATCTGGGACGGCCTCCTACGAGCAGTACTTC. Translated, it gives CASSPLSGTASYEQYF.

This clonotype was counted ten times or more. The CDR3 sequence: CASRPGQGFAYEQYF. Here the CDR3 DNA reads TGTGCCAGCAGGCCCGGACAGGGATTCGCCTACGAGCAGTACTTC. This sequence joins TRBV7-9 and TRBJ2-7, with TRBD1 matching 8 bases. Germline V gene lookup returns CDR1 SEHNR and CDR2 FQNEAQ (reference sequence). The CDR3 loop spans 15 amino acids. J lost 2 bases, V lost 6 bases, and 9 bases had no gene match.

The sample holds a few counts of this clonotype. J is TRBJ2-7 and V is TRBV11-2; D assignment may be TRBD1 or TRBD2 (5 bases each). From germline, CDR1 is SGHAT and CDR2 FQNNGV. The V gene lost 1 base and the J gene lost 3 bases, with 10 bases spanning the gap. The CDR3 extends over 14 amino acids. The CDR3 sequence is CASSLGGVNYEQYF. In nucleotides, the CDR3 is TGTGCCAGCAGCTTAGGAGGGGTGAACTACGAGCAGTACTTC.

V usage is TRBV7-9 and J usage is TRBJ2-1, with D perhaps matching TRBD1 (5 bases). The V end was cut by 1 base, the J end by 5 bases, with 9 bases between. The CDR3 is 14 residues long. Per germline, CDR1 SEHNR and CDR2 FQNEAQ (reference sequence). The chain's CDR3 is CASSLETGHNEQFF. The CDR3 nucleotides read TGTGCCAGCAGCTTAGAAACAGGTCACAATGAGCAGTTCTTC.

The gene calls are TRBV30 and TRBJ2-5; D is perhaps TRBD1 or TRBD2 (5 bases each). CDR3 size: 15 residues. CDR1 GTSNPN and CDR2 SVGIG come from the germline V gene (reference sequence). V was shortened by 5 bases and J by 5 bases, with 21 bases between the two germline ends. The CDR3 spells CAWGASGGVGETQYF. The CDR3 DNA follows: TGTGCCTGGGGGGCGAGTGGGGGAGTAGGGGAGACCCAGTACTTC.

This clonotype was observed a handful of times. The rearrangement links TRBV28 to TRBJ2-7; TRBD2 matches 7 bases. V was clipped by 5 bases and J by 4 bases; unmatched bases: 11. This CDR3 region has 15 residues. Germline-derived CDR1 and CDR2 are MDHEN and SYDVKM. Here the CDR3 reads CASSTRGENIYEQYF. In DNA form, the CDR3 reads TGTGCCAGCAGTACTCGGGGGGAGAACATTTACGAGCAGTACTTC.

This clonotype has just a few counts. This chain connects TRBV7-8 to TRBJ2-3, with 8 bases matching TRBD2. J gave up 2 bases and V 2 bases, and 6 bases lay outside the gene matches. The CDR3 runs 16 residues. Per the germline V gene, CDR1 is SGHVS and CDR2 is FQNEAQ. The CDR3: CASSLTGGPVTDTQYF. The CDR3 DNA follows: TGTGCCAGCAGCTTAACGGGGGGGCCGGTCACAGATACGCAGTATTTT.

This clonotype has more than one count but fewer than ten. The rearrangement links TRBV3-1 to TRBJ2-3, with D tentatively TRBD1 or TRBD2 (5 bases each). V lost 4 bases and J lost 3, with 20 bases in between. CDR3 length: 17 residues. Germline V gene data show CDR1 as LGHDT and CDR2 as YNNKEL (reference sequence). CDR3 amino acids: CASSPLMGGGGTDTQYF. The CDR3 DNA follows: TGTGCCAGCAGCCCGCTTATGGGTGGGGGTGGGACAGATACGCAGTATTTT.

This clonotype showed up many times. CDR3 amino acids: CASSYSPWGDEKLFF. CDR3 nucleotide sequence: TGTGCCAGCAGTTACTCCCCGTGGGGTGATGAAAAACTGTTTTTT. The rearrangement links TRBV6-2 or TRBV6-3 to TRBJ1-4; D is unclear. V was pared by 0 bases and J by 6 bases, with 11 bases between. The V gene's germline CDR1 is MNHEY and CDR2 SVGEGT. This CDR3 comprises 15 residues.

This clonotype was found a few times. J is TRBJ2-1 and V is TRBV6-2 or TRBV6-3, with unresolved D. Germline CDR1 MNHEY, CDR2 SVGEGT. The germline V and J ends were trimmed by 5 bases and 7 bases, with 12 bases remaining between them. The CDR3 has 13 amino acids. The CDR3 reads CASSPTPSNEQFF. The CDR3 bases are TGTGCCAGCAGTCCAACCCCAAGTAATGAGCAGTTCTTC.

V and J are TRBV2 and TRBJ2-5, with 7 bases that match TRBD1. Germline CDR1 SNHLY, CDR2 FYNNEI. Germline trimming cut 7 bases from V and 5 bases from J; bases unmatched to any gene: 4. The CDR3 consists of 12 residues. The CDR3 DNA reads TGTGCCAGCATTAGGGGGCTTGAGACCCAGTACTTC. Protein: CASIRGLETQYF.

This clonotype was recorded a few times. The J gene is TRBJ1-6, the V gene TRBV20-1, with 8 bases fitting TRBD1. Losses at the gene ends were 4 bases for V and 10 bases for J; bases not matched to a gene: 12. The CDR3 covers 15 residues. Germline CDR1 and CDR2: DFQATT and SNEGSKA (reference sequence). CDR3 DNA sequence: TGCAGTGCTAAGGATGAACAGGGGGAAGGATCACCCCTCCACTTT. Translated, it gives CSAKDEQGEGSPLHF.

In its sample, this clonotype was seen many times. The chain has TRBV5-1 and TRBJ2-5; D might be TRBD1 (5 bases). CDR3 size: 15 residues. The V end was cut by 4 bases, the J end by 2 bases, with 15 bases between. Per the germline V gene, CDR1 is SGHRS and CDR2 is YFSETQ. CDR3 sequence (DNA): TGCGCCAGCAGCACCGACCTGGGGCCTCAAGAGACCCAGTACTTC. Protein: CASSTDLGPQETQYF.